This note documents a single TCR beta chain sequence. At one boundary the junction diverges from the germline segment, which might be a read error. TCRdb analysed the PCR reads with MiXCR anew, one entry per CDR3 protein. The sample has about 98,000 distinct CDR3 sequences, roughly 51% seen once; the top ten hold over 10%. Germline-derived CDR1 and CDR2 are ENHRY and SYGVKD. CDR3 length: 18 amino acids. These data originate in a study of CDR3 diversity in severe acne. The J gene is TRBJ1-3, the V gene TRBV10-3, with D tentatively TRBD1 (5 bases). The sample consisted of blood. The source of this sequence is a male donor with acne. This CDR3 reads CASSYSEGTSRSGNTIYF. The CDR3 coding sequence is TGTGCCAGCAGTTACTCGGAGGGGACGTCCCGCTCTGGAAACACCATATATTTT.